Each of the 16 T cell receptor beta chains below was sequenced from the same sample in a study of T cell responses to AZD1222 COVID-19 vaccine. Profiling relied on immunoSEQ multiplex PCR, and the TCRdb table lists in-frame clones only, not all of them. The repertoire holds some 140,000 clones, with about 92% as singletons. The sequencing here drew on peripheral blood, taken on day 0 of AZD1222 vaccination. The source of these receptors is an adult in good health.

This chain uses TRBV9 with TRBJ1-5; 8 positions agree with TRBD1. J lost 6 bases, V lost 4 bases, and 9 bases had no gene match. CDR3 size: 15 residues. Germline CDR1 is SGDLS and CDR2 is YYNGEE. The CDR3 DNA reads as TGTGCCAGCAGCCCTAAAGGGGACAGGAGTCAGCCCCAGCATTTT. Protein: CASSPKGDRSQPQHF. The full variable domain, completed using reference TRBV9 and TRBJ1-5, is DSGVTQTPKHLITATGQRVTLRCSPRSGDLSVYWYQQSLDQGLQFLIQYYNGEERAKGNILERFSAQQFPDLHSELNLSSLELGDSALYFCASSPKGDRSQPQHFGDGTRLSIL.

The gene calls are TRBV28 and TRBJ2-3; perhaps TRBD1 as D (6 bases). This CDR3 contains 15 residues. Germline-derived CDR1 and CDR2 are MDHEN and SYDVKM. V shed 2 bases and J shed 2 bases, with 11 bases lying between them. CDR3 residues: CASSLTGPITDTQYF. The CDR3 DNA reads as TGTGCCAGCAGTTTAACAGGGCCTATCACAGATACGCAGTATTTT. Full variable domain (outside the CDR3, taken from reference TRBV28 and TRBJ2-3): DVKVTQSSRYLVKRTGEKVFLECVQDMDHENMFWYRQDPGLGLRLIYFSYDVKMKEKGDIPEGYSVSREKKERFSLILESASTNQTSMYLCASSLTGPITDTQYFGPGTRLTVL.

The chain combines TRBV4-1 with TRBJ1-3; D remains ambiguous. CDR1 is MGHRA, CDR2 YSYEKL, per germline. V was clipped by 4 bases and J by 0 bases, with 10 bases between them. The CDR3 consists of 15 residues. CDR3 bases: TGCGCCAGCAGCCCTTGGACGAGCTCTGGAAACACCATATATTTT. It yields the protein CASSPWTSSGNTIYF.

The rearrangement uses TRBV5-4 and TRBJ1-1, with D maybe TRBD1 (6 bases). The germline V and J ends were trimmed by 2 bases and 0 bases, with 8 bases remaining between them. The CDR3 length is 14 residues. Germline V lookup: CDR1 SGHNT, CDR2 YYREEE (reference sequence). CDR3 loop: CASSFTGLNTEAFF. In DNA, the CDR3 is TGTGCCAGCAGCTTTACAGGGTTGAACACTGAAGCTTTCTTT.

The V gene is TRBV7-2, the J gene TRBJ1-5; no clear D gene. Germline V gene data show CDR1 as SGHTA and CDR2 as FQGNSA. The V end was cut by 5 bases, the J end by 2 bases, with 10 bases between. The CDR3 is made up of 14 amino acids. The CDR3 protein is CASSTRRGNQPQHF. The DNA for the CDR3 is TGTGCCAGCAGCACAAGACGAGGCAATCAGCCCCAGCATTTT.

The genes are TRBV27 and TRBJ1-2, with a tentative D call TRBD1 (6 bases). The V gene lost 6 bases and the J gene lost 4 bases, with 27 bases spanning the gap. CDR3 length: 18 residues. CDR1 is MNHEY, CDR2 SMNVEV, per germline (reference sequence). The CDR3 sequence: CASSLSPAGTFGFYGYTF. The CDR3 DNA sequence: TGTGCCAGCAGCCTCTCTCCCGCAGGGACATTTGGGTTCTATGGCTACACCTTC.

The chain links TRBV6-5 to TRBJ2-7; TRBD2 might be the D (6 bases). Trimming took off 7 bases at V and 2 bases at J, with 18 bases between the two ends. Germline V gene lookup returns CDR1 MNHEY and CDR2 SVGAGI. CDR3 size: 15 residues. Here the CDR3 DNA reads TGTGCCAGCAAAAGCCGGAGGGAAATCGCCTACGAGCAGTACTTC. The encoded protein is CASKSRREIAYEQYF.

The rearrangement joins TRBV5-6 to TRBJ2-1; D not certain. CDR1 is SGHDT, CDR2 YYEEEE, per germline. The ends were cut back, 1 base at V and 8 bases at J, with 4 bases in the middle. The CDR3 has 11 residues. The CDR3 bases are TGTGCCAGCAGCTTGTTCGATGAGCAGTTCTTC. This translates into CASSLFDEQFF.

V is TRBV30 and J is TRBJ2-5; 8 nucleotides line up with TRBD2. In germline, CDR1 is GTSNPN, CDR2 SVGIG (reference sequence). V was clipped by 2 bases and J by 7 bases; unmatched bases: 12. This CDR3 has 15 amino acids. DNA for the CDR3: TGTGCCTGGAGTCCGATAGCGGGGCGAGTTTCGACCCAGTACTTC. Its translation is CAWSPIAGRVSTQYF.

This CDR3 is CASSPTGAYEQYF. In DNA, the CDR3 is TGCGCCAGCAGCCCAACAGGGGCCTACGAGCAGTACTTC. J is TRBJ2-7 and V is TRBV5-1; TRBD1 agrees at 7 bases. The length of the CDR3 is 13 residues. Germline V gene sequence: CDR1 SGHRS, CDR2 YFSETQ. The J segment lost 2 bases and the V segment lost 4 bases, leaving 3 bases of the junction unmatched.

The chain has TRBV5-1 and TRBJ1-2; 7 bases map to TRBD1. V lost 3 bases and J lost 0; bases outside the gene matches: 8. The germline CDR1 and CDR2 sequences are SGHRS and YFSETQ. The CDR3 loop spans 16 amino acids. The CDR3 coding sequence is TGCGCCAGCAGCTCCGGAGACAGGGTTCCTAACTATGGCTACACCTTC. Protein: CASSSGDRVPNYGYTF.

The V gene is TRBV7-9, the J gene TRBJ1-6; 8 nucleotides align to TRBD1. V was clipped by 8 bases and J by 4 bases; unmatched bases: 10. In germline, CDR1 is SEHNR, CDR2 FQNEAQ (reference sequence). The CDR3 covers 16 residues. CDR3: CASQTGDLVYNSPLHF. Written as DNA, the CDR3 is TGTGCCAGCCAGACAGGGGACCTCGTGTATAATTCACCCCTCCACTTT. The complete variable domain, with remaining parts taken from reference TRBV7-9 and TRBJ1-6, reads DTGVSQNPRHKITKRGQNVTFRCDPISEHNRLYWYRQTLGQGPEFLTYFQNEAQLEKSRLLSDRFSAERPKGSFSTLEIQRTEQGDSAMYLCASQTGDLVYNSPLHFGNGTRLTVT.

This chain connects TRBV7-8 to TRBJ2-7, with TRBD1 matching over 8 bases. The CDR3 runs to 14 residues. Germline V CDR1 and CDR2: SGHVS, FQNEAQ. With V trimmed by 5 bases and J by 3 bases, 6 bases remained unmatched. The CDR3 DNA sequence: TGTGCCAGCAGCCGAGTGACAGGGGTCTACGAGCAGTACTTC. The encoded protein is CASSRVTGVYEQYF.

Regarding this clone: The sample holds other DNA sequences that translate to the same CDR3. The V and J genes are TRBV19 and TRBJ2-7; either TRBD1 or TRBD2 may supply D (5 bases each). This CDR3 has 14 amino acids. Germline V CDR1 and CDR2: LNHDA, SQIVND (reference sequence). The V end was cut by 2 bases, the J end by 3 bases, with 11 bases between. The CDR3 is CASSILRGNYEQYF. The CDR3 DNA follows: TGTGCCAGTAGTATACTGAGGGGCAACTACGAGCAGTACTTC.

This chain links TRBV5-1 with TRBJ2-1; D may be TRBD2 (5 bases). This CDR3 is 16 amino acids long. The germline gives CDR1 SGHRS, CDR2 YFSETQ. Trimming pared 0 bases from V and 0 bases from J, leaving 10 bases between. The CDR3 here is CASSLAPDSSYNEQFF. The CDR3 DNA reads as TGCGCCAGCAGCTTGGCGCCGGACTCCTCCTACAATGAGCAGTTCTTC.

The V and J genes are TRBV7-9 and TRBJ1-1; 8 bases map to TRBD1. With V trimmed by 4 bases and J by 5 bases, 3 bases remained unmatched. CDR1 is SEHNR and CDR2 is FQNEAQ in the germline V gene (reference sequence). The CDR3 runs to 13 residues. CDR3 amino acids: CASSSGQGTEAFF. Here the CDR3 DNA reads TGTGCCAGCAGCTCAGGACAGGGAACTGAAGCTTTCTTT.